This entry lists 31 T cell receptor beta chains sequenced from one sample in a study of T cell changes during pregnancy in multiple sclerosis. Generated by immunoSEQ multiplex PCR, the TCRdb table keeps only in-frame clones and is missing some. The table lists 88,000 or so clones, about 90% of them singletons. This specimen consisted of peripheral blood, obtained before pregnancy. The receptors shown here come from a female donor with multiple sclerosis, enrolled in a pregnancy study.

The chain links TRBV5-1 to TRBJ2-1; tentatively, D is TRBD2 (6 bases). Per the germline V gene, CDR1 is SGHRS and CDR2 is YFSETQ. V shed 5 bases and J shed 6 bases, with 15 bases lying between them. This CDR3 comprises 14 residues. As DNA, the CDR3 is TGCGCCAGCAGTCCGGGACTCCTCCCCAATGAGCAGTTCTTC. Translating gives CASSPGLLPNEQFF.

The CDR3 loop reads CASKKSSYEQYF. Written as DNA, the CDR3 is TGTGCCAGCAAAAAGAGCTCCTACGAGCAGTACTTC. The genes are TRBV7-9 and TRBJ2-7, with no clear D. Trimming shortened V by 7 bases and J by 0 bases, and 7 bases separated the two germline ends. Germline V gene data show CDR1 as SEHNR and CDR2 as FQNEAQ (reference sequence). The CDR3 consists of 12 residues. The entire variable domain, with the rest obtained from reference TRBV7-9 and TRBJ2-7, is as follows: DTGVSQNPRHKITKRGQNVTFRCDPISEHNRLYWYRQTLGQGPEFLTYFQNEAQLEKSRLLSDRFSAERPKGSFSTLEIQRTEQGDSAMYLCASKKSSYEQYFGPGTRLTVT.

The chain combines TRBV4-1 with TRBJ1-6; a weak D match, TRBD1 (5 bases). Germline CDR1 and CDR2: MGHRA and YSYEKL. Trimming pared 5 bases from V and 10 bases from J, leaving 21 bases between. The CDR3 totals 16 residues. The CDR3, as DNA: TGCGCCAGCAGCACCCCCGCCGGGGGATTTGAGTCACCCCTCCACTTT. Its translation is CASSTPAGGFESPLHF.

The chain combines TRBV5-5 with TRBJ1-3; D is uncertain. V was pared by 4 bases and J by 0 bases, with 8 bases between. The V gene's germline CDR1 is SGHKS and CDR2 YYEKEE (reference sequence). This CDR3 has 14 amino acids. This chain's CDR3 is CASSRGSSGNTIYF. The CDR3 DNA sequence: TGTGCCAGCAGCCGAGGCAGCTCTGGAAACACCATATATTTT.

This chain links TRBV11-2 with TRBJ2-5; TRBD1 is a possible D gene (5 bases). From germline, CDR1 is SGHAT and CDR2 FQNNGV. The CDR3 has 14 residues. V was cut by 4 bases and J by 1 base, with 10 bases left in between. As DNA, the CDR3 is TGTGCCAGCAGCTCACCAGGGCCCCAAGAGACCCAGTACTTC. Protein product: CASSSPGPQETQYF.

The J gene is TRBJ2-3, the V gene TRBV5-1; D is uncertain. This CDR3 region has 15 residues. V dropped 5 bases and J dropped 0 bases, with 13 bases sitting between them. CDR1 and CDR2 from the germline V gene are SGHRS and YFSETQ. DNA for the CDR3: TGCGCCAGCAGGGTGGGCCTTGCTAGCACAGATACGCAGTATTTT. It translates to CASRVGLASTDTQYF.

The chain links TRBV6-1 to TRBJ2-5, with TRBD1 identical over 7 bases. In germline, CDR1 is MNHNS, CDR2 SASEGT. The CDR3 loop spans 13 amino acids. V lost 9 bases and J lost 2; bases outside the gene matches: 6. The CDR3 DNA follows: TGTGCCAGTCTTGACAGGGCGCAAGAGACCCAGTACTTC. It encodes CASLDRAQETQYF.

The rearrangement uses TRBV7-3 and TRBJ1-2, with 11 bases matching TRBD1. The J segment lost 9 bases and the V segment lost 4 bases, leaving 4 bases of the junction unmatched. CDR1 is SGHTA, CDR2 FQGTGA, per germline. This CDR3 contains 13 residues. The CDR3 sequence is CASSSRTGGSYTF. For the CDR3, the DNA is TGTGCCAGCAGCTCCCGGACAGGGGGCAGCTACACCTTC.

The rearrangement links TRBV30 to TRBJ2-2; D not certain. Germline loops: CDR1 GTSNPN, CDR2 SVGIG (reference sequence). The CDR3 runs to 12 residues. V was cut by 3 bases and J by 4 bases, with 6 bases left in between. CDR3 sequence: CAWSPTTGELFF. The CDR3, as DNA: TGTGCCTGGAGCCCTACCACCGGGGAGCTGTTTTTT.

The chain uses TRBV7-2 and TRBJ2-1; the match to TRBD2 covers 11 bases. With V trimmed by 0 bases and J by 1 base, 2 bases remained unmatched. CDR3 length: 17 amino acids. CDR1 is SGHTA and CDR2 is FQGNSA in the germline V gene. CDR3 residues: CASSLALAGGSYNEQFF. In DNA, the CDR3 is TGTGCCAGCAGCTTAGCCCTAGCGGGGGGTTCCTACAATGAGCAGTTCTTC.

V is TRBV5-1 and J is TRBJ2-7; 10 bases line up with TRBD1. The ends lost 2 bases at V and 5 bases at J; junction bases unmatched: 7. The CDR3 runs 15 residues. Germline V gene sequence: CDR1 SGHRS, CDR2 YFSETQ. CDR3: CASSFGDRGLHEQYF. The CDR3 DNA sequence: TGCGCCAGCAGCTTCGGTGACAGGGGGCTTCACGAGCAGTACTTC.

This chain joins TRBV5-1 and TRBJ1-1; tentatively, D is TRBD1 (5 bases). Germline V lookup: CDR1 SGHRS, CDR2 YFSETQ. V was pared by 2 bases and J by 5 bases, with 37 bases between. This CDR3 is built from 22 residues. The CDR3 DNA reads TGCGCCAGCAGCTTAGGGATCGGGGGTATACAGGTGGGATTGGGGAAGGTTACTGAAGCTTTCTTT. Amino acid sequence: CASSLGIGGIQVGLGKVTEAFF.

The chain recombines TRBV7-8 with TRBJ1-2, with D possibly matching TRBD1 (5 bases). The CDR3 has 12 amino acids. The V gene lost 6 bases and the J gene lost 10 bases, with 15 bases spanning the gap. Per germline, CDR1 SGHVS and CDR2 FQNEAQ. CDR3 DNA: TGTGCCAGCAGTAGGAGCGGGGGTTACTACACCTTC. Encoded protein: CASSRSGGYYTF.

There are a few counts of this clone. This rearrangement joins TRBV6-1 to TRBJ1-2; no firm D call. The germline CDR1 and CDR2 sequences are MNHNS and SASEGT. V lost 5 bases and J 8 bases, leaving 18 bases between the germline ends. The CDR3 totals 14 residues. DNA of the CDR3: TGTGCCAGCAGTCGCCTTGAGGGAGGGTCCGGCTACACCTTC. This gives the protein CASSRLEGGSGYTF.

V and J are TRBV2 and TRBJ1-3, with 9 bases matching TRBD1. This CDR3 comprises 16 residues. Germline trimming cut 4 bases from V and 3 bases from J; bases unmatched to any gene: 7. Looked up from germline, CDR1 is SNHLY and CDR2 is FYNNEI. The CDR3 nucleotides read TGTGCCAGCAGTGGAGGACAGGGGATATTTGGAAACACCATATATTTT. Its protein product is CASSGGQGIFGNTIYF.

V is TRBV30 and J is TRBJ1-2; no definite D call. Trimming shortened V by 0 bases and J by 4 bases, and 6 bases separated the two germline ends. The CDR3 has 12 residues. Germline CDR1 GTSNPN, CDR2 SVGIG (reference sequence). The DNA of the CDR3 is TGTGCCTGGAGTGTAATCTCCTATGGCTACACCTTC. Translation: CAWSVISYGYTF.

This clone appeared once. The V call is TRBV19, the J call TRBJ1-1, with 9 positions matching TRBD1. Germline values: CDR1 LNHDA, CDR2 SQIVND (reference sequence). The V segment lost 6 bases and the J segment 4 bases; nucleotides outside the gene matches: 12. The CDR3 has 16 amino acids. The DNA for the CDR3 is TGTGCCAGTAGCACCAGACAGGGGGTTATTGGCACTGAAGCTTTCTTT. It codes for CASSTRQGVIGTEAFF. Full variable domain (outside the CDR3, taken from reference TRBV19 and TRBJ1-1): DGGITQSPKYLFRKEGQNVTLSCEQNLNHDAMYWYRQDPGQGLRLIYYSQIVNDFQKGDIAEGYSVSREKKESFPLTVTSAQKNPTAFYLCASSTRQGVIGTEAFFGQGTRLTVV.

V is TRBV2 and J is TRBJ1-6; 9 bases line up with TRBD1. The CDR3 spans 15 residues. V shed 6 bases and J 4 bases; nucleotides not matched to a gene: 4. The V gene's germline CDR1 is SNHLY and CDR2 FYNNEI. DNA of the CDR3: TGTGCCAGCAGGGGACAGGGCTCATATAATTCACCCCTCCACTTT. Translation: CASRGQGSYNSPLHF.

The chain carries TRBV18 and TRBJ2-3, with 10 bases fitting TRBD2. Germline V gene sequence: CDR1 KGHSH, CDR2 LQKENI. The CDR3 is 19 residues long. Germline trimming cut 3 bases from V and 1 base from J; bases unmatched to any gene: 13. This chain's CDR3 is CASSPIVITSGAGTDTQYF. The CDR3 nucleotides read TGTGCCAGCTCACCTATCGTTATTACTAGCGGGGCTGGCACAGATACGCAGTATTTT.

The chain couples TRBV18 to TRBJ2-2; no clear D gene. Trimming removed 1 base at V and 4 bases at J, with 4 bases between. CDR1 KGHSH and CDR2 LQKENI come from the germline V gene. The CDR3 is made up of 13 amino acids. CDR3 coding DNA: TGTGCCAGCTCACCACGTATCACCGGGGAGCTGTTTTTT. The encoded protein is CASSPRITGELFF.

This sequence joins TRBV11-3 and TRBJ2-1, with 10 bases aligning to TRBD1. This CDR3 has 19 residues. V lost 2 bases to trimming and J lost 7 bases; unmatched junction nucleotides: 17. Germline CDR1 is SGHNT and CDR2 is YENEEA. The CDR3 loop reads CASSLKGGAMGQGFNEQFF. CDR3 nucleotide sequence: TGTGCCAGCAGCTTAAAGGGGGGGGCTATGGGACAGGGGTTTAATGAGCAGTTCTTC.

The genes are TRBV6-6 and TRBJ1-1; D perhaps matches TRBD1 (5 bases). This CDR3 contains 11 residues. Trimming removed 7 bases from V and 8 bases from J, with 11 bases in between. CDR1 MNHNY and CDR2 SVGAGI come from the germline V gene (reference sequence). The CDR3 DNA reads as TGTGCCAGCACGCACAGGCTGGAAGCTTTCTTT. Its translation is CASTHRLEAFF.

V gene TRBV11-2 combines with J gene TRBJ2-5; perhaps TRBD2 as D (8 bases). CDR3 length equals 18 residues. The germline V gene encodes CDR1 SGHAT and CDR2 FQNNGV. With 5 bases removed from V and 5 bases from J, the gap between germline ends came to 27 bases. The CDR3 DNA follows: TGTGCCAGCAGCCCGAAGGGGGTTAGCGGGGACAGCCGGGAGACCCAGTACTTC. It yields the protein CASSPKGVSGDSRETQYF.

The rearrangement links TRBV6-1 to TRBJ1-5, with 10 bases fitting TRBD1. V shed 7 bases, J shed 3 bases, and the junction held 6 bases outside the gene matches. The CDR3 totals 15 residues. Germline CDR1 is MNHNS and CDR2 is SASEGT. The CDR3 DNA reads TGTGCCAGCATCCCGGACAGGGGGGCCAATCAGCCCCAGCATTTT. Translated: CASIPDRGANQPQHF.

This clone showed up just once. The V gene is TRBV9, the J gene TRBJ1-1, with D hard to call. CDR1 and CDR2 (germline): SGDLS, YYNGEE. Between the trimmed V and J ends, which lost 3 bases and 0 bases, there was a span of 15 bases. The CDR3 runs to 16 residues. CDR3 protein: CASSALQSSMNTEAFF. For the CDR3, the DNA is TGTGCCAGCAGCGCCCTACAGAGTTCCATGAACACTGAAGCTTTCTTT.

V and J are TRBV5-1 and TRBJ2-3, with 8 bases lining up with TRBD2. The CDR3 length is 14 residues. Germline loops: CDR1 SGHRS, CDR2 YFSETQ. V was clipped by 4 bases and J by 0 bases; unmatched bases: 1. Here the CDR3 DNA reads TGCGCCAGCAGCGTAGCGGGGAGCACAGATACGCAGTATTTT. As protein: CASSVAGSTDTQYF.

V usage is TRBV5-1 and J usage is TRBJ1-2, with 7 bases matching TRBD1. This CDR3 spans 16 amino acids. Unmatched junction bases numbered 16, after V lost 4 bases and J lost 7 bases. Germline V gives CDR1 SGHRS, CDR2 YFSETQ. This chain's CDR3 is CASSTGQVPNLGGYTF. The CDR3 DNA reads TGCGCCAGCAGCACTGGACAGGTTCCCAATTTGGGTGGCTACACCTTC.

V gene TRBV9 combines with J gene TRBJ2-1; a possible D gene is TRBD2 (6 bases). The V and J ends lost 0 bases and 9 bases respectively, with 10 bases between them. Germline V lookup: CDR1 SGDLS, CDR2 YYNGEE. This CDR3 is built from 13 residues. The CDR3 bases are TGTGCCAGCAGCGTAGTGGGGGGAAGTGAGCAGTTCTTC. This encodes CASSVVGGSEQFF. The variable domain in full, completed from reference TRBV9 and TRBJ2-1, reads DSGVTQTPKHLITATGQRVTLRCSPRSGDLSVYWYQQSLDQGLQFLIQYYNGEERAKGNILERFSAQQFPDLHSELNLSSLELGDSALYFCASSVVGGSEQFFGPGTRLTVL.

The chain employs TRBV11-2 and TRBJ1-5, with 7 nucleotides matching TRBD1. V lost 5 bases to trimming and J lost 6 bases; unmatched junction nucleotides: 7. The CDR3 runs 14 residues. From germline, CDR1 is SGHAT and CDR2 FQNNGV. This CDR3 reads CASSQDRTIQPQHF. For the CDR3, the DNA is TGTGCCAGCAGCCAGGACAGGACGATTCAGCCCCAGCATTTT.

CDR3 DNA sequence: TGCAGCGTCGGACAGATCTATGGCTACACCTTC. This translates into CSVGQIYGYTF. V is TRBV29-1 and J is TRBJ1-2, with a possible D match to TRBD1 (6 bases). V gave up 6 bases and J gave up 4 bases, with 9 bases separating them. The CDR3 is 11 amino acids. Germline V gene data show CDR1 as SQVTM and CDR2 as ANQGSEA. Full variable domain (rest looked up from reference TRBV29-1 and TRBJ1-2): SAVISQKPSRDICQRGTSLTIQCQVDSQVTMMFWYRQQPGQSLTLIATANQGSEATYESGFVIDKFPISRPNLTFSTLTVSNMSPEDSSIYLCSVGQIYGYTFGSGTRLTVV.

This clone was seen a single time. V usage is TRBV6-5 and J usage is TRBJ1-2; D possibly corresponds to TRBD1 (6 bases). The CDR3 length is 16 residues. V was trimmed by 4 bases and J by 3 bases, leaving 18 bases between them. Per the germline V gene, CDR1 is MNHEY and CDR2 is SVGAGI. The CDR3 region is CASSSGTGSQYYGYTF. In DNA form, the CDR3 reads TGTGCCAGCAGTTCCGGTACAGGGAGCCAATACTATGGCTACACCTTC.